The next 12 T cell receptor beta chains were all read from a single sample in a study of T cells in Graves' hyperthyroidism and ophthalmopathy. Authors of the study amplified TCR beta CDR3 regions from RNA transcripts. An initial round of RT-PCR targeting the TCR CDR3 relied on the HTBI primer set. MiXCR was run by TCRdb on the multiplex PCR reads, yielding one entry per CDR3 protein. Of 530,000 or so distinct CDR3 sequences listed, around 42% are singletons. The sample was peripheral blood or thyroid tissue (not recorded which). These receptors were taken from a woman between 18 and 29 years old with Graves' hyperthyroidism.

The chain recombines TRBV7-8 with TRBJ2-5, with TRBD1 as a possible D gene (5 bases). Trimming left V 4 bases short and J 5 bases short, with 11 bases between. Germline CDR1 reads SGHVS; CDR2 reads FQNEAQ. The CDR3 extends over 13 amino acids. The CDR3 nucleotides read TGTGCCAGCAGCTCGGAAGGGGCGGAGACCCAGTACTTC. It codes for CASSSEGAETQYF.

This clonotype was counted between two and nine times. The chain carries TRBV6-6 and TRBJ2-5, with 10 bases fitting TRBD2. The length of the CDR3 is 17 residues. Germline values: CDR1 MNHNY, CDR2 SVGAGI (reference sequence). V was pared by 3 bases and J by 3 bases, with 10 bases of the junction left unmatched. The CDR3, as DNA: TGTGCCAGCAGTTATGTACGGCTAGCGGGAGTTAAAGAGACCCAGTACTTC. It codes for CASSYVRLAGVKETQYF.

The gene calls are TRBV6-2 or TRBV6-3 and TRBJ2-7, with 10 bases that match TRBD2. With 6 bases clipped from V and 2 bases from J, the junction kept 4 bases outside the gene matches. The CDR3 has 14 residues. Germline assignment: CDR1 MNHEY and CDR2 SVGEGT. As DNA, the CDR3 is TGTGCCAGCAGGCCGGGACTAGCGACCTACGAGCAGTACTTC. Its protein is CASRPGLATYEQYF.

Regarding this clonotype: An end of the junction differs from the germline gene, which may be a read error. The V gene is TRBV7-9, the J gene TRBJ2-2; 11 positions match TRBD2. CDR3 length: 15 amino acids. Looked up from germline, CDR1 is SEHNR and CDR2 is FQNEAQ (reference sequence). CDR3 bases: TGTGCCAGCAGCCTAGCGGGAGGCATGACCGAGGAGCTGTTTTTT. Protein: CASSLAGGMTEELFF.

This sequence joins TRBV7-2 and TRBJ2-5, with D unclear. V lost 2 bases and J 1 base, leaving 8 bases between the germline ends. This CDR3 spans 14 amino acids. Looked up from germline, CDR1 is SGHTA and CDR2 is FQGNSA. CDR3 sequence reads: CASSLLGRQETQYF. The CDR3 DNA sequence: TGTGCCAGCAGCTTACTAGGGCGCCAAGAGACCCAGTACTTC.

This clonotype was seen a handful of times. CDR3 coding DNA: TGTGCCAGCACCTCAGGCTACGAGCAGTACTTC. As protein: CASTSGYEQYF. The genes are TRBV2 and TRBJ2-7, with D unclear. Germline CDR1 is SNHLY and CDR2 is FYNNEI. The CDR3 runs to 11 residues. V gave up 7 bases and J gave up 3 bases, with 7 bases separating them.

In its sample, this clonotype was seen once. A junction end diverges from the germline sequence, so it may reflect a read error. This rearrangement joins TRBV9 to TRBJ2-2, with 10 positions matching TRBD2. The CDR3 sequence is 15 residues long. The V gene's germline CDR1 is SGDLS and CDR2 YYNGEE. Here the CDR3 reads CASSVGLAGAGEPFF. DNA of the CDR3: TGTGCCAGCAGCGTAGGTCTAGCGGGAGCCGGGGAGCCGTTTTTT.

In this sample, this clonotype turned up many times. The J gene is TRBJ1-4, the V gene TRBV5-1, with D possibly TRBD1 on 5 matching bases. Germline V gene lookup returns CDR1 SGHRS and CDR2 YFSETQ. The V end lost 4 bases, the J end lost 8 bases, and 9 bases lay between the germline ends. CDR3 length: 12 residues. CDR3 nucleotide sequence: TGCGCCAGCAGCAAAGGGACGGAAAAACTGTTTTTT. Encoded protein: CASSKGTEKLFF. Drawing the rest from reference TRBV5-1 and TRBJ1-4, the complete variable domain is KAGVTQTPRYLIKTRGQQVTLSCSPISGHRSVSWYQQTPGQGLQFLFEYFSETQRNKGNFPGRFSGRQFSNSRSEMNVSTLELGDSALYLCASSKGTEKLFFGSGTQLSVL.

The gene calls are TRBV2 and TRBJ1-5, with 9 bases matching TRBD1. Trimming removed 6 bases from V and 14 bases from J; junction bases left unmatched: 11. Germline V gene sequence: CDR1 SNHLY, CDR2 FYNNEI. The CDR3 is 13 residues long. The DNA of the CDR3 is TGTGCCAGCAGCGGGGGACAGGGCTACAATGAGCATTTT. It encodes CASSGGQGYNEHF. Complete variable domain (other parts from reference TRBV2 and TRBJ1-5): EPEVTQTPSHQVTQMGQEVILRCVPISNHLYFYWYRQILGQKVEFLVSFYNNEISEKSEIFDDQFSVERPDGSNFTLKIRSTKLEDSAMYFCASSGGQGYNEHFGDGTRLSIL.

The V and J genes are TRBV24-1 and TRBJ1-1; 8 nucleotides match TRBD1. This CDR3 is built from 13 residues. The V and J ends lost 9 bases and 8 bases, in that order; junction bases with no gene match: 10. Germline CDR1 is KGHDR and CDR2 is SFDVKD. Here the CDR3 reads CATPPRTGREAFF. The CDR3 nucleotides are TGTGCCACCCCTCCTAGGACAGGGCGAGAAGCTTTCTTT.

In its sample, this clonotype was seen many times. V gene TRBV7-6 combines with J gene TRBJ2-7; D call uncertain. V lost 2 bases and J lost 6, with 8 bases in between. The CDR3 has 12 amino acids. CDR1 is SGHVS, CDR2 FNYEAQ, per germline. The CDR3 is CASSLSGVEQYF. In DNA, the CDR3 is TGTGCCAGCAGCTTATCCGGCGTCGAGCAGTACTTC.

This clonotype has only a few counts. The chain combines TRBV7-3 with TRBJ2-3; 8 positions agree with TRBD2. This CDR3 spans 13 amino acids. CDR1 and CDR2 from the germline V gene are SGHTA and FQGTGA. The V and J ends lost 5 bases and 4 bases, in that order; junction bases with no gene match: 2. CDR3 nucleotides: TGTGCCAGCAGCCAACTAGCGGCAGATACGCAGTATTTT. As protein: CASSQLAADTQYF.